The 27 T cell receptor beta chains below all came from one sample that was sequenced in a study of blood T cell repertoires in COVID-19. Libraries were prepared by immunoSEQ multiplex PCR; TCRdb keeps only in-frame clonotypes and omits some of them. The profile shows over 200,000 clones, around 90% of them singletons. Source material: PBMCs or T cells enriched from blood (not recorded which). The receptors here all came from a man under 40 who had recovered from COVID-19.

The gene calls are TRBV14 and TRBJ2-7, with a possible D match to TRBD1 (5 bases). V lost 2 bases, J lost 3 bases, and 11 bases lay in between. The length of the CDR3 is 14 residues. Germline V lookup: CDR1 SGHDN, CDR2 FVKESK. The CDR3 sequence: CASSQLFRDYEQYF. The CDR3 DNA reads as TGTGCCAGCAGCCAACTTTTCAGGGACTACGAGCAGTACTTC.

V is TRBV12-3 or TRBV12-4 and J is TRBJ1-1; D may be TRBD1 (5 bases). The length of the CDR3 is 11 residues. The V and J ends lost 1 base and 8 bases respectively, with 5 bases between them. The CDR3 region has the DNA TGTGCCAGCAGTTTAGACAGGGAAGCTTTCTTT. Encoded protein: CASSLDREAFF.

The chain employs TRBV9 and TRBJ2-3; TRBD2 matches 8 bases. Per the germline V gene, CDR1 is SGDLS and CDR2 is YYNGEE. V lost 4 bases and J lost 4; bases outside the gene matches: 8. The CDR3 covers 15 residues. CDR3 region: CASSTRGSGADTQYF. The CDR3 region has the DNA TGTGCCAGCAGCACCCGGGGTAGCGGGGCAGATACGCAGTATTTT.

In DNA, the CDR3 is TGTGCCAGCAGCTTAGCACTATATAATTCACCCCTCCACTTT. Encoded protein: CASSLALYNSPLHF. This chain links TRBV7-9 with TRBJ1-6; D is undetermined. Trimming cost V 0 bases and J 4 bases, with 4 bases left between them. The CDR3 runs 14 residues. Germline V gene data show CDR1 as SEHNR and CDR2 as FQNEAQ (reference sequence).

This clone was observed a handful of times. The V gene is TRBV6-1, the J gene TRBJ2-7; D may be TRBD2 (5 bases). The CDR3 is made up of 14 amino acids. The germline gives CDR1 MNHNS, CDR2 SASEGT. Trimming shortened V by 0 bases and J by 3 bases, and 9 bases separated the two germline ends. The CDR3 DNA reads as TGTGCCAGCAGTGAAGCAGGCCGGGGCTACGAGCAGTACTTC. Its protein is CASSEAGRGYEQYF.

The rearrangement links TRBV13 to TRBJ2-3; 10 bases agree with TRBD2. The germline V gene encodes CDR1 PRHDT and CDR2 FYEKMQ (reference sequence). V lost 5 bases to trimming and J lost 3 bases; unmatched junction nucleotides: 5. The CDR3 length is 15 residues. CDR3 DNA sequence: TGTGCCAGCAGCATAAGCGGGGGGGCGACAGATACGCAGTATTTT. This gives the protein CASSISGGATDTQYF.

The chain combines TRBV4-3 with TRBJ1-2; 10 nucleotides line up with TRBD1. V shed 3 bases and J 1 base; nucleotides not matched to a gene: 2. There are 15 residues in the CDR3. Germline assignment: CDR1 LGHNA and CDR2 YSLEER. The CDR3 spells CASSHRDRGNYGYTF. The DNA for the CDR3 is TGCGCCAGCAGCCACCGGGACAGGGGTAACTATGGCTACACCTTC.

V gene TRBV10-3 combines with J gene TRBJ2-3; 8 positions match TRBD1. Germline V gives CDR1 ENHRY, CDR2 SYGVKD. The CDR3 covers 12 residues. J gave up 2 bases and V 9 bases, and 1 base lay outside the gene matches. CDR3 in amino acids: CAIQGVTDTQYF. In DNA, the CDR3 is TGTGCCATACAGGGGGTCACAGATACGCAGTATTTT.

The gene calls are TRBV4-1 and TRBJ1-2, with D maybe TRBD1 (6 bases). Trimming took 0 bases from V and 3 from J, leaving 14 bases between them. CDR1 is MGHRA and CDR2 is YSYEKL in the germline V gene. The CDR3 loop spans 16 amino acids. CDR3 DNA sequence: TGCGCCAGCAGCCAAGAAGGGGGGCTAGCGGACTATGGCTACACCTTC. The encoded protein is CASSQEGGLADYGYTF.

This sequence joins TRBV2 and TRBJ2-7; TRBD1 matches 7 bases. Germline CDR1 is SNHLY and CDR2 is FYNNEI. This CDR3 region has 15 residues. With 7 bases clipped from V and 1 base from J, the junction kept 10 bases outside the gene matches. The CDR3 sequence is CASTPGTARSYEQYF. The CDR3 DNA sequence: TGTGCCAGCACCCCCGGGACAGCGAGATCCTACGAGCAGTACTTC.

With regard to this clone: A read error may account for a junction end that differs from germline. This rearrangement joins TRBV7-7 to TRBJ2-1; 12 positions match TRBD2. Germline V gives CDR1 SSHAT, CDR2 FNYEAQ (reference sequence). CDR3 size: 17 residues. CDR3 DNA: TGTGCTAGCAGCCCTATACGACTAGCGGGAGAGACACATGAGCAGTTCTTC. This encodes CASSPIRLAGETHEQFF. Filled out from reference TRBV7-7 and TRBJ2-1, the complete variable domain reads GAGVSQSPRYKVTKRGQDVTLRCDPISSHATLYWYQQALGQGPEFLTYFNYEAQPDKSGLPSDRFSAERPEGSISTLTIQRTEQRDSAMYRCASSPIRLAGETHEQFFGPGTRLTVL.

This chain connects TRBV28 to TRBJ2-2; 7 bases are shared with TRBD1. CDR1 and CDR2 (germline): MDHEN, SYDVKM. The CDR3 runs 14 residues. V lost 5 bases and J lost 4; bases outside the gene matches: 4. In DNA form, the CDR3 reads TGTGCCAGCAGTGAGGGGGCTGGCACCGGGGAGCTGTTTTTT. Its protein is CASSEGAGTGELFF.

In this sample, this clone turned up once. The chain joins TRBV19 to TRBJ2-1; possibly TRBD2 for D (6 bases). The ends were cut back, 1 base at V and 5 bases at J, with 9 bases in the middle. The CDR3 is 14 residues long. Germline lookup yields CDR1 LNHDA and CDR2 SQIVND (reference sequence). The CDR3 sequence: CASSIGGLNNEQFF. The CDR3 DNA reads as TGTGCCAGTAGTATAGGGGGACTCAACAATGAGCAGTTCTTC.

The CDR3 here is CASSSTRSTSYNEQFF. CDR3 sequence (DNA): TGTGCCAGCAGTTCCACCCGGAGTACTTCCTACAATGAGCAGTTCTTC. This chain joins TRBV6-5 and TRBJ2-1, with no clear D. This CDR3 is built from 16 residues. Germline values: CDR1 MNHEY, CDR2 SVGAGI. V lost 4 bases and J lost 1, with 14 bases in between.

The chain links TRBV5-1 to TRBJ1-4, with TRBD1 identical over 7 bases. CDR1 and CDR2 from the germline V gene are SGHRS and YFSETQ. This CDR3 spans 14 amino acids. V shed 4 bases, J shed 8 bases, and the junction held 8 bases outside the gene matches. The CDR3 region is CASSLGQVREKLFF. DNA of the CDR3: TGCGCCAGCAGCCTTGGACAGGTTCGAGAAAAACTGTTTTTT.

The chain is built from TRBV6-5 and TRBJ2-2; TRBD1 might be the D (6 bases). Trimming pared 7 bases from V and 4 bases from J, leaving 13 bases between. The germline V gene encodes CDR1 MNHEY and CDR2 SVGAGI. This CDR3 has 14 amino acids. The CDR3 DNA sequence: TGTGCCAGCACCAGGACAGAGCGCACCGGGGAGCTGTTTTTT. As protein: CASTRTERTGELFF.

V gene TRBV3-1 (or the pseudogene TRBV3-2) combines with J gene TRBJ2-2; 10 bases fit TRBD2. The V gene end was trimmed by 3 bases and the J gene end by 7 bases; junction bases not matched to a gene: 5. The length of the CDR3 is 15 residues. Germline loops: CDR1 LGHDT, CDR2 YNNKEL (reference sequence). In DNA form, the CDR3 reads TGTGCCAGCAGCCATGGGACTAGCGAAAACGGGGAGCTGTTTTTT. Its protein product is CASSHGTSENGELFF.

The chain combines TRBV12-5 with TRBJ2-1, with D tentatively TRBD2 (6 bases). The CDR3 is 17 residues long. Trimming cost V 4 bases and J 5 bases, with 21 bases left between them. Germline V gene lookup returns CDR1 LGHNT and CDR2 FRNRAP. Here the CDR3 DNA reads TGTGCTAGTGGTTATACTAGCCCGAACGATCTTAACAATGAGCAGTTCTTC. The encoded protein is CASGYTSPNDLNNEQFF.

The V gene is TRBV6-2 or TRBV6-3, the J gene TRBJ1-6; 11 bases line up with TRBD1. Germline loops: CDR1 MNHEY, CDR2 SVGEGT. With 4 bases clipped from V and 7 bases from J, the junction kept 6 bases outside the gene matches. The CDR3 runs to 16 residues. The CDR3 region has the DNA TGTGCCAGCAGTTCGGACAGGGGGCCCCTCAATTCACCCCTCCACTTT. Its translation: CASSSDRGPLNSPLHF.

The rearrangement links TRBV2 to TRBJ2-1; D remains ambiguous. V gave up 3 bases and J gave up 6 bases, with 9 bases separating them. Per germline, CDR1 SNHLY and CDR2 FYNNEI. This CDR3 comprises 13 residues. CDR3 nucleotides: TGTGCCAGCAGTGATTCTGCGTTCAATGAGCAGTTCTTC. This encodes CASSDSAFNEQFF. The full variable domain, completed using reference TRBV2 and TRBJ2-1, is EPEVTQTPSHQVTQMGQEVILRCVPISNHLYFYWYRQILGQKVEFLVSFYNNEISEKSEIFDDQFSVERPDGSNFTLKIRSTKLEDSAMYFCASSDSAFNEQFFGPGTRLTVL.

The CDR3, as DNA: TGTGCCAGCAGGGGACTAGCGGACAATGAGCAGTTCTTC. It yields the protein CASRGLADNEQFF. The V and J genes are TRBV27 and TRBJ2-1; 11 nucleotides agree with TRBD2. Germline trimming cut 6 bases from V and 5 bases from J; bases unmatched to any gene: 0. The CDR3 is 13 residues long. The germline V gene encodes CDR1 MNHEY and CDR2 SMNVEV (reference sequence).

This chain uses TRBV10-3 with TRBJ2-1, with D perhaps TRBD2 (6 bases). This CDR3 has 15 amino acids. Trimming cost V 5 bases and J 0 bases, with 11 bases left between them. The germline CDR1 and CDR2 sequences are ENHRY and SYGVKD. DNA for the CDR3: TGTGCCATCAGTAACCCGGGACTCTCCTACAATGAGCAGTTCTTC. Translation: CAISNPGLSYNEQFF.

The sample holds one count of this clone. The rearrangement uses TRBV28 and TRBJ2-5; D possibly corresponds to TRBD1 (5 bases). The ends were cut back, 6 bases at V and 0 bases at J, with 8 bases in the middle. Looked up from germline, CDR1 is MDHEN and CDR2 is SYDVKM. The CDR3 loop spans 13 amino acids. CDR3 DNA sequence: TGTGCCAGCAGGAGGACATACCAAGAGACCCAGTACTTC. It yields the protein CASRRTYQETQYF.

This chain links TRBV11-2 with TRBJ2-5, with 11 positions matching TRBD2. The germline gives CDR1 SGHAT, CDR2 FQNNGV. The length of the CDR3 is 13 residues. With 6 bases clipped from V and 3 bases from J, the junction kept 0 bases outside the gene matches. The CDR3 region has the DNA TGTGCCAGCAGACTAGCGGGAGAAGAGACCCAGTACTTC. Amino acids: CASRLAGEETQYF.

DNA of the CDR3: TGTGCCAGCAGTCCGGGGGGGGGCACAGATACGCAGTATTTT. It yields the protein CASSPGGGTDTQYF. This chain links TRBV9 with TRBJ2-3; 8 bases line up with TRBD2. V trimming: 5 bases; J trimming: 1 base; junction bases outside the gene matches: 3. Germline loops: CDR1 SGDLS, CDR2 YYNGEE. The CDR3 has 14 amino acids.

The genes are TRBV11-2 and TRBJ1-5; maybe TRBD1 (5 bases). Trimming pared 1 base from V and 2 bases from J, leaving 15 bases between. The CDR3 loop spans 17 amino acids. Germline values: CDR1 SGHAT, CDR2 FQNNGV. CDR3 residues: CASSLVVPGTGNQPQHF. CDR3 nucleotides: TGTGCCAGCAGCTTAGTAGTGCCCGGGACTGGCAATCAGCCCCAGCATTTT.

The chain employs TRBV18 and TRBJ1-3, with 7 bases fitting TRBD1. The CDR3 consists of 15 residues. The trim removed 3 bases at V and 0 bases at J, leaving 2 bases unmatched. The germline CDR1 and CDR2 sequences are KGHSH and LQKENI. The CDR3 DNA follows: TGTGCCAGCTCACCCTGGGACAGCTCTGGAAACACCATATATTTT. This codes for CASSPWDSSGNTIYF.